This T cell receptor (beta chain) was obtained from a study of OX40 agonist ivuxolimab in advanced cancers. The wider study: Ivuxolimab was administered intravenously to patients at 0.01 to 10 mg/kg every 2 weeks.

This CDR3 region has 13 residues. Germline CDR1 WSHSY, CDR2 SAAADI. The V end lost 5 bases, the J end lost 3 bases, and 11 bases lay between the germline ends. Clones were sequenced by immunoSEQ multiplex PCR, and TCRdb holds only the in-frame ones, with some missing. Altogether tens of thousands of clones are present, about 91% being singletons, with the ten largest covering around 4%. This clone appeared once. What it recognizes is unknown. General study points: Among T cells, CD8+ cells averaged more expanded clones than CD4+ cells. In the expanded peripheral T cells, antigen specificity was never determined.

Specimen: CD4+ or CD8+ T cells sorted from blood, collected in a trial of the OX40 agonist ivuxolimab. This sequence originates from an adult with an advanced solid tumor such as melanoma, head and neck, liver or kidney cancer. The chain uses TRBV10-2 and TRBJ2-7; no definite D call. In DNA form, the CDR3 reads TGCGCCAGCAGTCCGGAGACCTTCTACGAGCAGTACGTC. It translates to CASSPETFYEQYV.